The 23 T cell receptor beta chains in this list originate from one sample, sequenced in a study of STAT5B mutations in CD4+ large granular lymphocyte leukemia. Profiling relied on immunoSEQ multiplex PCR, and the TCRdb table lists in-frame clones only, not all of them. The sample records just over 25,000 clones, 80% to 85% being singletons. Source material: CD4+ T cells from blood buffy coats. The receptors were sampled from a human donor in good health.

This clone was counted once. The V and J genes are TRBV6-1 and TRBJ2-1; 9 positions match TRBD2. J was trimmed by 7 bases and V by 5 bases; bases with no gene match: 6. The CDR3 sequence is 14 residues long. Germline CDR1 reads MNHNS; CDR2 reads SASEGT. Here the CDR3 DNA reads TGTGCCAGCAGTTTTAGCGGGAGAACTAATGAGCAGTTCTTC. Translated, it gives CASSFSGRTNEQFF.

The chain recombines TRBV5-6 with TRBJ2-5; TRBD2 agrees at 12 bases. CDR3 length: 18 residues. The J segment lost 7 bases and the V segment lost 3 bases, leaving 16 bases of the junction unmatched. From germline, CDR1 is SGHDT and CDR2 YYEEEE. Here the CDR3 DNA reads TGTGCCAGCAGCTCCGGACTAGCGGGGACCTGGGGAGGGGGGACCCAGTACTTC. Translation: CASSSGLAGTWGGGTQYF. The variable domain in full, completed from reference TRBV5-6 and TRBJ2-5, reads DAGVTQSPTHLIKTRGQQVTLRCSPKSGHDTVSWYQQALGQGPQFIFQYYEEEERQRGNFPDRFSGHQFPNYSSELNVNALLLGDSALYLCASSSGLAGTWGGGTQYFGPGTRLLVL.

The V gene is TRBV15, the J gene TRBJ1-5; D is ambiguous. Germline lookup yields CDR1 LNHNV and CDR2 YYDKDF (reference sequence). The length of the CDR3 is 13 residues. V was pared by 0 bases and J by 7 bases, with 7 bases between. The CDR3 nucleotides are TGTGCCACCAGCAGAGAGGCTTCACAGCCCCAGCATTTT. It yields the protein CATSREASQPQHF.

This clone was picked up a small number of times. The chain uses TRBV4-2 and TRBJ2-6, with a tentative D call TRBD1 (5 bases). This CDR3 comprises 15 residues. From germline, CDR1 is LGHNA and CDR2 YNFKEQ. Trimming took off 0 bases at V and 3 bases at J, with 6 bases between the two ends. The CDR3 sequence: CASSQDRDGANVLTF. The CDR3 region has the DNA TGTGCCAGCAGCCAAGACAGGGATGGGGCCAACGTCCTGACTTTC.

The rearrangement uses TRBV2 and TRBJ2-1, with TRBD2 matching 7 bases. The CDR3 consists of 15 residues. Germline CDR1 is SNHLY and CDR2 is FYNNEI. With 6 bases clipped from V and 4 bases from J, the junction kept 9 bases outside the gene matches. CDR3 protein: CASRRLAEAYNEQFF. The DNA for the CDR3 is TGTGCCAGCAGACGCCTAGCGGAGGCATACAATGAGCAGTTCTTC.

Here the CDR3 reads CASGLDGTGRETQYF. The CDR3 DNA follows: TGTGCTAGTGGTTTGGACGGGACAGGGCGAGAGACCCAGTACTTC. V gene TRBV12-5 combines with J gene TRBJ2-5, with TRBD1 identical over 9 bases. This CDR3 spans 15 amino acids. Trimming removed 1 base from V and 4 bases from J; junction bases left unmatched: 4. Germline V lookup: CDR1 LGHNT, CDR2 FRNRAP.

This clone was seen only a few times. J is TRBJ2-7 and V is TRBV4-2, with TRBD1 matching over 8 bases. The germline V gene has CDR1 LGHNA and CDR2 YNFKEQ. The CDR3 loop spans 14 amino acids. The V segment lost 4 bases and the J segment 4 bases; nucleotides outside the gene matches: 6. CDR3 nucleotides: TGTGCCAGCAGCCCCGACAGGGGTGGTTACGAGCAGTACTTC. Translated, it gives CASSPDRGGYEQYF.

CDR3 region: CASSLLNFGDTNEKLFF. The CDR3 nucleotides are TGTGCCAGCAGCTTATTGAATTTCGGGGATACAAATGAAAAACTGTTTTTT. The rearrangement links TRBV5-5 to TRBJ1-4; D remains ambiguous. This CDR3 has 17 amino acids. Germline CDR1 and CDR2: SGHKS and YYEKEE (reference sequence). V was clipped by 2 bases and J by 5 bases, with 19 bases between them.

In this sample, this clone turned up once. The rearrangement joins TRBV9 to TRBJ2-7, with TRBD2 identical over 7 bases. Germline CDR1 reads SGDLS; CDR2 reads YYNGEE. The CDR3 has 15 amino acids. With V trimmed by 0 bases and J by 4 bases, 7 bases remained unmatched. CDR3 nucleotide sequence: TGTGCCAGCAGCGTAGCGGCGGGAGAAGTGTACGAGCAGTACTTC. Amino acid sequence: CASSVAAGEVYEQYF.

This clone was seen a few times. The chain employs TRBV6-5 and TRBJ2-2, with D unresolved. Trimming left V 2 bases short and J 1 base short, with 8 bases between. This CDR3 spans 15 amino acids. In germline, CDR1 is MNHEY, CDR2 SVGAGI. In DNA form, the CDR3 reads TGTGCCAGCAGTTACAGGGCAAGGAACACCGGGGAGCTGTTTTTT. Translation: CASSYRARNTGELFF.

CDR3 amino acids: CASGPGLAGYNEQFF. The CDR3 nucleotides read TGTGCTAGTGGTCCAGGACTAGCGGGGTACAATGAGCAGTTCTTC. The rearrangement links TRBV12-5 to TRBJ2-1; 12 bases agree with TRBD2. After removal of 5 bases from V and 4 bases from J, the junction contained 3 bases not matched to a gene. The CDR3 contains 15 residues. The germline V gene encodes CDR1 LGHNT and CDR2 FRNRAP.

V gene TRBV15 combines with J gene TRBJ2-7; 11 nucleotides agree with TRBD1. Looked up from germline, CDR1 is LNHNV and CDR2 is YYDKDF (reference sequence). With 5 bases clipped from V and 5 bases from J, the junction kept 11 bases outside the gene matches. CDR3 length: 16 amino acids. CDR3 in DNA: TGTGCCACCAGCTCCGGTTCCGGGACAGGGGGAAACGAGCAGTACTTC. Protein product: CATSSGSGTGGNEQYF.

The rearrangement uses TRBV15 and TRBJ2-7; 9 bases line up with TRBD1. This CDR3 spans 15 amino acids. The J segment lost 5 bases and the V segment lost 0 bases, leaving 5 bases of the junction unmatched. In germline, CDR1 is LNHNV, CDR2 YYDKDF (reference sequence). The CDR3: CATSRDVGQGHEQYF. CDR3 bases: TGTGCCACCAGCAGAGACGTGGGACAGGGACACGAGCAGTACTTC.

CDR3 loop: CASSPPGRRQAWGYGYTF. In nucleotides, the CDR3 is TGTGCCAGCTCACCACCCGGTCGACGGCAGGCTTGGGGCTATGGCTACACCTTC. The chain is built from TRBV18 and TRBJ1-2; D not resolved. This CDR3 contains 18 residues. V lost 0 bases and J 4 bases, leaving 21 bases between the germline ends. Looked up from germline, CDR1 is KGHSH and CDR2 is LQKENI.

The chain is built from TRBV4-1 and TRBJ2-5; no reliable D call. Trimming shortened V by 0 bases and J by 3 bases, and 26 bases separated the two germline ends. The CDR3 runs to 20 residues. Germline values: CDR1 MGHRA, CDR2 YSYEKL. CDR3 nucleotides: TGCGCCAGCAGCCAAGATTGGGCTAGGGTTTCCACCACTCCGGAAGAGACCCAGTACTTC. This encodes CASSQDWARVSTTPEETQYF.

This clone was seen more than once but under ten times. The CDR3 bases are TGTGCCAGTCGACGGGTGACAGCCAAAAACATTCAGTACTTC. It encodes CASRRVTAKNIQYF. The chain links TRBV2 to TRBJ2-4; D is unresolved. Germline assignment: CDR1 SNHLY and CDR2 FYNNEI. This CDR3 comprises 14 residues. V lost 9 bases, J lost 0 bases, and 12 bases lay in between. Full variable domain (outside the CDR3, taken from reference TRBV2 and TRBJ2-4): EPEVTQTPSHQVTQMGQEVILRCVPISNHLYFYWYRQILGQKVEFLVSFYNNEISEKSEIFDDQFSVERPDGSNFTLKIRSTKLEDSAMYFCASRRVTAKNIQYFGAGTRLSVL.

The gene calls are TRBV11-1 and TRBJ2-7; 7 bases fit TRBD1. The germline gives CDR1 SGHAT, CDR2 FQDESV (reference sequence). Trimming cost V 5 bases and J 9 bases; bases outside gene matches: 10. CDR3 length: 13 amino acids. Written as DNA, the CDR3 is TGTGCCAGCAGCCCTTACAGGGGAAGTGGGCAGTACGTC. Its translation is CASSPYRGSGQYV.

V gene TRBV19 combines with J gene TRBJ1-5; D is ambiguous. Germline assignment: CDR1 LNHDA and CDR2 SQIVND (reference sequence). The CDR3 contains 14 residues. The ends were cut back, 0 bases at V and 3 bases at J, with 6 bases in the middle. CDR3 protein: CASSIDSSNQPQHF. CDR3 DNA sequence: TGTGCCAGTAGTATAGACAGCTCCAATCAGCCCCAGCATTTT.

This sequence joins TRBV11-3 and TRBJ2-2, with 12 nucleotides matching TRBD2. This CDR3 has 17 residues. V gave up 3 bases and J gave up 2 bases; unmatched junction bases: 4. Germline V gives CDR1 SGHNT, CDR2 YENEEA. The CDR3 sequence: CASSFLAGGVNTGELFF. The DNA of the CDR3 is TGTGCCAGCAGCTTTCTAGCGGGAGGGGTAAACACCGGGGAGCTGTTTTTT.

The chain is built from TRBV6-1 and TRBJ1-5; D gene uncertain. Trimming removed 8 bases at V and 4 bases at J, with 15 bases between. The CDR3 runs to 14 residues. Germline CDR1 is MNHNS and CDR2 is SASEGT. For the CDR3, the DNA is TGTGCCAGCCTTAAGTATACTGGGAATCAGCCCCAGCATTTT. Encoded protein: CASLKYTGNQPQHF.

The chain couples TRBV19 to TRBJ1-2; 8 bases are a match to TRBD1. This CDR3 comprises 14 residues. J gave up 6 bases and V 7 bases, and 10 bases lay outside the gene matches. The germline V gene has CDR1 LNHDA and CDR2 SQIVND (reference sequence). CDR3 in amino acids: CASNLRDRPHGYTF. CDR3 coding DNA: TGTGCCAGTAACCTTAGGGACAGGCCACATGGCTACACCTTC.

Of note for this clone: The junction departs from germline at one end; a sequencing error may be responsible. The J gene is TRBJ2-5, the V gene TRBV7-7, with D possibly TRBD2 on 6 matching bases. CDR1 and CDR2 from the germline V gene are SSHAT and FNYEAQ (reference sequence). This CDR3 has 14 amino acids. The CDR3 nucleotides read TGTGCTAGCAGCAACGATGAGTTCGGGGGGACCCAGTACTTC. It is translated as CASSNDEFGGTQYF.

The gene calls are TRBV6-5 and TRBJ1-3; 7 bases map to TRBD1. Germline CDR1 is MNHEY and CDR2 is SVGAGI. This CDR3 comprises 13 residues. V shed 10 bases and J 16 bases; nucleotides not matched to a gene: 19. The CDR3 DNA reads TGTGCCACCCAAACGATCCGAGTGGGACAGAAGTATTTT. This encodes CATQTIRVGQKYF.